The clone carrying this T cell receptor (beta chain) appeared a single time. CDR1 and CDR2 from the germline V gene are SQVTM and ANQGSEA. The CDR3 runs 14 residues. With V trimmed by 2 bases and J by 8 bases, 8 bases remained unmatched. Sequencing was performed with immunoSEQ multiplex PCR; in TCRdb, only in-frame clones are kept and a portion is missing. The table shows some 130,000 clones, with approximately 85% occurring only once. This sample was included in a study of blood T cell repertoires in COVID-19. Study-wide background: Acute-phase and convalescent COVID-19 samples originated in the United States, Italy and Spain. From T cells, B-cell-depleted T cells, or PBMCs came the material, which was cDNA or gDNA.

V is TRBV29-1 and J is TRBJ1-4, with 7 bases fitting TRBD1. This TCR was recovered from a human donor in a cohort sampled during active COVID-19. Material for sequencing was peripheral blood. The CDR3 bases are TGCAGCGTTGAAAGTCGAGGGGGCAAAGAAAAACTGTTTTTT. This sequence encodes CSVESRGGKEKLFF.